This TCR beta chain stems from a study of blood T cell repertoires in COVID-19. In the study overall: COVID-19 samples, acute and convalescent, were from the United States, Italy and Spain. PBMCs, B-cell-depleted T cells, or T cells provided the cDNA or gDNA that made up the material.

Original processing methods: It was from reference gene primer amplification that nucleated cell counts were estimated. Assay used: immunoSEQ multiplex PCR; TCRdb lists only in-frame clones, some missing. V, J and clone size derive from that table, while D and trimming were established from the DNA sequence. The sample includes about 58,000 clones, under 80% seen only once; the top ten take roughly 5%. This CDR3 has 16 residues. Germline CDR1 and CDR2: SGHVS and FNYEAQ. Between the trimmed V and J ends, which lost 1 base and 7 bases, there was a span of 14 bases. This receptor was obtained from a human donor in a cohort sampled during active COVID-19. The rearrangement joins TRBV7-6 to TRBJ1-6; weak D call: TRBD1 (6 bases). The sequenced material came from peripheral blood. DNA of the CDR3: TGTGCCAGCAGCTTAGATGGGGGCCGGGGAAATTCACCCCTCCACTTT. Its translation is CASSLDGGRGNSPLHF.